The 24 T cell receptor beta chains listed next were all sequenced from one sample in a study of CD8+CD57+ T cells in acquired aplastic anemia. Genomic DNA acted as the template from which TCR beta VDJ combination and CDR3 sequence profiling were carried out. A single record per CDR3 protein comes from TCRdb applying MiXCR to the reads. The data hold about 190,000 distinct CDR3 sequences, with around half observed a single time. The sample was sorted CD4+, CD8+, or CD8+CD57+ T cells (not recorded which) from PBMCs. Receptors were obtained from a human donor in good health, serving as a control.

About this clonotype itself: The junction and the germline gene differ at one end; a read error may be behind it. This chain connects TRBV7-2 to TRBJ2-7, with a possible D match to TRBD1 (5 bases). Germline V CDR1 and CDR2: SGHTA, FQGNSA. The CDR3 totals 12 residues. CDR3 loop: CASQGPRYGQYF. CDR3 DNA: TGTGCCAGCCAGGGCCCACGCTACGGGCAGTACTTC.

The J gene is TRBJ1-5, the V gene TRBV4-3, with D tentatively TRBD1 (5 bases). Germline assignment: CDR1 LGHNA and CDR2 YSLEER. This CDR3 comprises 14 residues. Trimming stripped 2 bases from V and 15 bases from J, with 20 bases between. Here the CDR3 reads CASSQSGTQESRHF. In DNA, the CDR3 is TGCGCCAGCAGCCAAAGCGGGACGCAGGAGAGCCGGCATTTT.

With regard to this clonotype: The junction departs from the called germline gene at one end, perhaps through a read error. The chain is built from TRBV10-3 and TRBJ2-7, with D unresolved. Germline loops: CDR1 ENHRY, CDR2 SYGVKD. The CDR3 has 13 residues. CDR3 residues: CASSEGNRYEQYF. In DNA form, the CDR3 reads TGTGCCAGCAGTGAAGGGAATAGGTACGAGCAGTACTTC.

This clonotype was detected many times. The chain joins TRBV19 to TRBJ1-2, with TRBD1 matching over 8 bases. CDR3 length: 16 residues. Trimming cost V 6 bases and J 4 bases; bases outside gene matches: 13. CDR1 is LNHDA, CDR2 SQIVND, per germline (reference sequence). CDR3 loop: CASSPPFGQGAYGYTF. The CDR3 DNA is TGTGCCAGTAGCCCCCCTTTCGGACAGGGTGCCTATGGCTACACCTTC.

As to this clonotype: Likely a read error: the CDR3 ends without its conserved phenylalanine or tryptophan. It is unclear where the CDR3 begins or ends on the DNA, so no DNA is shown, and the CDR3 is as TCRdb lists it. The V gene is TRBV7-6, the J gene TRBJ2-5; the tabulated D call, TRBD1, remains unverified against the DNA. The length of the CDR3 is 10 amino acids, counting both ends. Germline V CDR1 and CDR2: SGHVS, FNYEAQ. The CDR3 loop reads CASRLGGADT.

This clonotype was counted at least ten times. The CDR3, as DNA: TGTGCCAGCAGCTTATCCGCGGGGAGCAATCAGCCCCAGCATTTT. Amino acids: CASSLSAGSNQPQHF. J is TRBJ1-5 and V is TRBV7-2; no clear D. The germline V gene encodes CDR1 SGHTA and CDR2 FQGNSA. V lost 2 bases to trimming and J lost 1 base, with 9 bases between them. This CDR3 has 15 residues.

The V call is TRBV4-3, the J call TRBJ1-4, with D perhaps TRBD1 (5 bases). Germline CDR1 LGHNA, CDR2 YSLEER. Trimming removed 0 bases from V and 4 bases from J, with 15 bases in between. The CDR3 is 17 residues long. The CDR3 region is CASSQESGAGLNEKLFF. The CDR3 DNA sequence: TGCGCCAGCAGCCAAGAGTCCGGAGCAGGGCTTAATGAAAAACTGTTTTTT.

The sample holds many counts of this clonotype. This chain links TRBV20-1 with TRBJ2-7; 7 nucleotides match TRBD1. V lost 1 base and J lost 2; bases outside the gene matches: 11. CDR1 is DFQATT and CDR2 is SNEGSKA in the germline V gene (reference sequence). This CDR3 contains 16 residues. CDR3 region: CSARAKEDRRTYEQYF. The CDR3 coding sequence is TGCAGTGCTAGAGCTAAGGAGGACAGGCGCACCTACGAGCAGTACTTC.

The V gene is TRBV7-8, the J gene TRBJ1-1, with D perhaps matching TRBD1 (5 bases). The length of the CDR3 is 16 residues. The V gene lost 2 bases and the J gene lost 3 bases, with 16 bases spanning the gap. Germline CDR1 is SGHVS and CDR2 is FQNEAQ. CDR3 protein: CASSLWGGSSHTEAFF. The DNA for the CDR3 is TGTGCCAGCAGCTTATGGGGGGGGTCAAGCCACACTGAAGCTTTCTTT.

Only one count was recorded for this clonotype. The chain has TRBV29-1 and TRBJ1-1; tentative D call: TRBD1 (6 bases). CDR1 is SQVTM and CDR2 is ANQGSEA in the germline V gene. The ends were cut back, 3 bases at V and 5 bases at J, with 7 bases in the middle. This CDR3 region has 11 residues. DNA of the CDR3: TGCAGCGTTGATCAGGGGACTGAAGCTTTCTTT. Its protein product is CSVDQGTEAFF.

This clonotype appeared a few times. V and J are TRBV7-2 and TRBJ2-5; D gene unclear. There are 14 residues in the CDR3. The V and J ends lost 2 bases and 5 bases respectively, with 12 bases between them. Germline CDR1 reads SGHTA; CDR2 reads FQGNSA. CDR3 DNA: TGTGCCAGCAGCTTACGGATTTTAGGGGAGACCCAGTACTTC. This translates into CASSLRILGETQYF.

J is TRBJ2-7 and V is TRBV10-3; perhaps TRBD1 as D (5 bases). Trimming removed 10 bases from V and 2 bases from J, with 18 bases in between. The CDR3 is made up of 14 amino acids. Germline CDR1 and CDR2: ENHRY and SYGVKD. Here the CDR3 DNA reads TGTGCCAGCAGACGAGACAGCGAGGCCTACGAGCAGTACTTC. This encodes CASRRDSEAYEQYF.

This clonotype was seen a handful of times. This sequence joins TRBV7-9 and TRBJ1-2; D remains ambiguous. Trimming took 9 bases from V and 8 from J, leaving 19 bases between them. The germline V gene has CDR1 SEHNR and CDR2 FQNEAQ (reference sequence). This CDR3 comprises 13 residues. CDR3: CASSPRGLGGYTF. Written as DNA, the CDR3 is TGTGCCAGTAGCCCACGCGGCCTGGGAGGCTACACCTTC.

The chain joins TRBV24-1 to TRBJ2-3, with 7 bases fitting TRBD1. The trim removed 4 bases at V and 3 bases at J, leaving 3 bases unmatched. The CDR3 has 14 residues. The germline gives CDR1 KGHDR, CDR2 SFDVKD. This CDR3 is CATSEGRGTDTQYF. CDR3 in DNA: TGTGCCACCAGTGAGGGCAGGGGGACAGATACGCAGTATTTT.

V usage is TRBV20-1 and J usage is TRBJ2-1, with 12 bases identical to TRBD2. V was clipped by 2 bases and J by 4 bases; unmatched bases: 0. In germline, CDR1 is DFQATT, CDR2 SNEGSKA (reference sequence). This CDR3 contains 14 residues. This chain's CDR3 is CSARTSGRYNEQFF. The CDR3 nucleotides read TGCAGTGCTAGAACTAGCGGGAGGTACAATGAGCAGTTCTTC.

Many counts were recorded for this clonotype. The V and J genes are TRBV6-1 and TRBJ2-3, with 8 positions matching TRBD2. The trim removed 4 bases at V and 4 bases at J, leaving 16 bases unmatched. Germline V gene sequence: CDR1 MNHNS, CDR2 SASEGT. This CDR3 has 18 amino acids. CDR3 region: CASSGSGLSGGWADTQYF. CDR3 nucleotides: TGTGCCAGCAGTGGATCGGGACTGAGCGGGGGTTGGGCAGATACGCAGTATTTT.

V gene TRBV6-7 combines with J gene TRBJ1-2; 7 bases agree with TRBD1. TRBV6-7 counts as an open reading frame of uncertain function. CDR3 length: 13 residues. The ends lost 5 bases at V and 8 bases at J; junction bases unmatched: 8. In nucleotides, the CDR3 is TGTGCCAGCAGTGAACAGGGGCGGGGAGGCTACACCTTC. The encoded protein is CASSEQGRGGYTF.

Notes on this clonotype: A much larger clone differs by one base, so this may be a read error. The rearrangement joins TRBV6-1 to TRBJ2-2, with unresolved D. Germline-derived CDR1 and CDR2 are MNHNS and SASEGT. CDR3 length: 14 residues. Trimming stripped 4 bases from V and 2 bases from J, with 8 bases between. The CDR3 sequence is CASSVRINTGELFF. The CDR3, as DNA: TGTGCCAGCAGTGTCCGAATAAACACCGGGGAGCTGTTTTTT.

V usage is TRBV6-5 and J usage is TRBJ1-2, with TRBD1 identical over 8 bases. Trimming took 7 bases from V and 7 from J; bases not matched to a gene: 8. The CDR3 extends over 13 amino acids. CDR1 is MNHEY and CDR2 is SVGAGI in the germline V gene. Here the CDR3 reads CASTTDRAGGYTF. The CDR3 DNA sequence: TGTGCCAGCACTACGGACAGGGCAGGTGGCTACACCTTC.

The chain carries TRBV7-9 and TRBJ2-2; D uncertain. There are 11 residues in the CDR3. The V end lost 5 bases, the J end lost 8 bases, and 6 bases lay between the germline ends. CDR1 is SEHNR and CDR2 is FQNEAQ in the germline V gene (reference sequence). CDR3 protein: CASSRKGELFF. The DNA of the CDR3 is TGTGCCAGCAGCCGCAAAGGGGAGCTGTTTTTT.

This clonotype was found many times. V usage is TRBV30 and J usage is TRBJ1-1; D remains ambiguous. The V and J ends lost 4 bases and 0 bases respectively, with 3 bases between them. The CDR3 totals 11 residues. Germline CDR1 is GTSNPN and CDR2 is SVGIG (reference sequence). The CDR3 nucleotides are TGTGCCTGGACCTTGAACACTGAAGCTTTCTTT. Its protein product is CAWTLNTEAFF.

The chain has TRBV5-4 and TRBJ2-7, with D unclear. The CDR3 runs 14 residues. Germline CDR1 SGHNT, CDR2 YYREEE (reference sequence). The germline V and J ends were trimmed by 0 bases and 3 bases, with 10 bases remaining between them. DNA for the CDR3: TGTGCCAGCAGCTTGGACCCGATCCTCTACGAGCAGTACTTC. It translates to CASSLDPILYEQYF.

V is TRBV6-6 and J is TRBJ1-2, with D perhaps matching TRBD1 (5 bases). The CDR3 totals 15 residues. V was clipped by 0 bases and J by 6 bases, with 14 bases between them. The germline V gene has CDR1 MNHNY and CDR2 SVGAGI (reference sequence). CDR3 loop: CASSYSIGDQDGYTF. The CDR3 nucleotides read TGTGCCAGCAGTTACTCGATAGGGGATCAGGATGGCTACACCTTC.

V usage is TRBV12-3 or TRBV12-4 and J usage is TRBJ2-7; D tentatively fits TRBD1 or TRBD2 (5 bases each). The V gene lost 3 bases and the J gene lost 6 bases, with 15 bases spanning the gap. This CDR3 has 14 amino acids. The CDR3 here is CASSFTGTEGEQYF. For the CDR3, the DNA is TGTGCCAGCAGTTTCACGGGGACCGAGGGCGAGCAGTACTTC.